This TCR beta chain was captured by sequencing in a study of spatial heterogeneity in lung cancer. Via MiXCR, TCRdb re-called the 5' RACE reads, giving one row per CDR3 protein. The sample consists of roughly 70,000 distinct CDR3 sequences, nearly 9% of them appearing once. As for time point: blood at routine non-recurrence follow-up after resection. Trimming cost V 3 bases and J 4 bases, with 22 bases left between them. CDR3 size: 18 residues. The receptor's source is a female donor with early-stage non-small cell lung cancer. The sequenced sample was PBMCs, obtained at follow-up. The chain carries TRBV12-3 or TRBV12-4 and TRBJ2-4, with D perhaps assigned TRBD1 or TRBD2 (5 bases each). The chain's CDR3 is CASSFPLGVSGGKNIQYF. CDR3 nucleotide sequence: TGTGCCAGCAGTTTTCCCCTGGGGGTGAGCGGCGGGAAAAACATTCAGTACTTC.